The 8 T cell receptor beta chains reported below all come from one sample, sequenced in a study of blood T cell repertoires in COVID-19. TCRdb's table, derived via immunoSEQ multiplex PCR, lists solely in-frame clones and lacks some. This table holds about 330,000 clones, roughly 90% found once. Sequencing used peripheral blood. Source of these receptors: a woman in her 50s with active or convalescent COVID-19.

This rearrangement joins TRBV29-1 to TRBJ2-4; TRBD1 aligns across 7 bases. Germline V gives CDR1 SQVTM, CDR2 ANQGSEA. This CDR3 has 13 residues. After removal of 0 bases from V and 11 bases from J, the junction contained 7 bases not matched to a gene. The CDR3 reads CSVEDLGGQFQYF. The CDR3 DNA reads TGCAGCGTTGAAGACCTTGGGGGACAGTTTCAGTACTTC.

The V call is TRBV24-1, the J call TRBJ2-2, with 8 bases aligning to TRBD2. J lost 6 bases, V lost 0 bases, and 5 bases had no gene match. Germline V lookup: CDR1 KGHDR, CDR2 SFDVKD. The CDR3 contains 16 residues. The CDR3 DNA reads TGTGCCACCAGTGATTTGCCCGGACTAGCTCCCGGGGAGCTGTTTTTT. This encodes CATSDLPGLAPGELFF.

The rearrangement joins TRBV19 to TRBJ1-1; D is ambiguous. Trimming shortened V by 1 base and J by 7 bases, and 10 bases separated the two germline ends. Germline V gene data show CDR1 as LNHDA and CDR2 as SQIVND (reference sequence). The CDR3 sequence is 13 residues long. The CDR3 DNA sequence: TGTGCCAGTAGTATAGGGGCGGGCCGTGAAGCTTTCTTT. Translated, it gives CASSIGAGREAFF.

This clone was seen just once. V and J are TRBV6-6 and TRBJ2-7; no firm D call. CDR3 length: 13 residues. Trimming took 4 bases from V and 0 from J, leaving 7 bases between them. Per the germline V gene, CDR1 is MNHNY and CDR2 is SVGAGI (reference sequence). As DNA, the CDR3 is TGTGCCAGCAGTTCCTCTCTCTCCTACGAGCAGTACTTC. It is translated as CASSSSLSYEQYF.

V is TRBV13 and J is TRBJ1-1, with D possibly TRBD1 on 6 matching bases. Trimming took 5 bases from V and 4 from J, leaving 20 bases between them. The CDR3 runs to 16 residues. Germline V gives CDR1 PRHDT, CDR2 FYEKMQ (reference sequence). CDR3 nucleotides: TGTGCCAGCAGCGAACAGAACAGGGCCCTAGGCACTGAAGCTTTCTTT. Translating gives CASSEQNRALGTEAFF.

The sample holds a few counts of this clone. This rearrangement joins TRBV7-9 to TRBJ2-2, with 10 bases aligning to TRBD2. This CDR3 has 15 amino acids. Germline V gives CDR1 SEHNR, CDR2 FQNEAQ (reference sequence). The J segment lost 7 bases and the V segment lost 2 bases, leaving 4 bases of the junction unmatched. The CDR3 DNA sequence: TGTGCCAGCAGCTTACTAGCGGGAGCTGGCGGGGAGCTGTTTTTT. Amino acid sequence: CASSLLAGAGGELFF.

The chain carries TRBV6-6 and TRBJ2-7, with 15 nucleotides matching TRBD2. Trimming at V came to 2 bases and at J to 4 bases, leaving 3 bases not matched to a gene. This CDR3 comprises 16 residues. Germline CDR1 MNHNY, CDR2 SVGAGI (reference sequence). The CDR3 spells CASSYGLAGGPYEQYF. CDR3 nucleotide sequence: TGTGCCAGCAGTTACGGACTAGCGGGAGGGCCTTACGAGCAGTACTTC.

The chain employs TRBV25-1 and TRBJ2-1; perhaps TRBD2 as D (6 bases). The CDR3 length is 12 residues. V dropped 2 bases and J dropped 10 bases, with 9 bases sitting between them. CDR1 and CDR2 (germline): MGHDK, SYGVNS. The CDR3 here is CASSELAGEQFF. The CDR3 nucleotides read TGTGCCAGCAGTGAACTCGCGGGAGAGCAGTTCTTC.